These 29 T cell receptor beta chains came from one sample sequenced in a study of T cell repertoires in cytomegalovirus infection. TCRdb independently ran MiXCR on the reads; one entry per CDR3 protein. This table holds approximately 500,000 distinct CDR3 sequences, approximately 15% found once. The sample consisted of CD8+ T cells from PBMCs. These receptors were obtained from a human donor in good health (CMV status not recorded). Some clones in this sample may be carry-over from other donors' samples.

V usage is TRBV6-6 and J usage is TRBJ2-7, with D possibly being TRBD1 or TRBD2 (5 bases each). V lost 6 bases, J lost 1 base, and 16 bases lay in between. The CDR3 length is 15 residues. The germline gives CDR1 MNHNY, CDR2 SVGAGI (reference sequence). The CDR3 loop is CASSLPRDGSYEQYF. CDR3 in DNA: TGTGCCAGCAGCTTACCCCGGGACGGTTCCTACGAGCAGTACTTC.

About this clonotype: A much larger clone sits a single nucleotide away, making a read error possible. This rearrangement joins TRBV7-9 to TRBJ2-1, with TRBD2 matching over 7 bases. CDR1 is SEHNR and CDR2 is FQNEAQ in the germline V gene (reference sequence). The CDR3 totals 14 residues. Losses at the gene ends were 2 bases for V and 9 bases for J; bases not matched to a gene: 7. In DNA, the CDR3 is TGTGCCAGCAGCTTACTCAGGGAGGGAATTGAGCAGTTCTTC. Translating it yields CASSLLREGIEQFF.

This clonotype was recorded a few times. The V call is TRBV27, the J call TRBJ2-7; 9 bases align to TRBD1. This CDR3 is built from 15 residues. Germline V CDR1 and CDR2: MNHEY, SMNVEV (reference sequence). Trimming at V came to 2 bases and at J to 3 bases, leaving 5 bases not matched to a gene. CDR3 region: CASSLGTGSFYEQYF. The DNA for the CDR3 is TGTGCCAGCAGTTTAGGGACAGGGTCGTTCTACGAGCAGTACTTC.

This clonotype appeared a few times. The CDR3 DNA reads TGCGCCAGCAGCTTGGAGGCGGGGAGGCAAGAGACCCAGTACTTC. Translated, it gives CASSLEAGRQETQYF. This rearrangement joins TRBV5-1 to TRBJ2-5, with D perhaps matching TRBD2 (6 bases). V was pared by 0 bases and J by 2 bases, with 11 bases between. Germline V CDR1 and CDR2: SGHRS, YFSETQ. The CDR3 covers 15 residues.

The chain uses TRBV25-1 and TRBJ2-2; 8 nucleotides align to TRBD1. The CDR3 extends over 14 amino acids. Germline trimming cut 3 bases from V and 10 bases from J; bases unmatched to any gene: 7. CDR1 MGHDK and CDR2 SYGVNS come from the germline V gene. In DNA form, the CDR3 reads TGTGCCAGCAGTGACAGGGGGCGCGTGGAGGAGCTGTTTTTT. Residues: CASSDRGRVEELFF. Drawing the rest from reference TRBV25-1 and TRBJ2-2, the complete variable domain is EADIYQTPRYLVIGTGKKITLECSQTMGHDKMYWYQQDPGMELHLIHYSYGVNSTEKGDLSSESTVSRIRTEHFPLTLESARPSHTSQYLCASSDRGRVEELFFGEGSRLTVL.

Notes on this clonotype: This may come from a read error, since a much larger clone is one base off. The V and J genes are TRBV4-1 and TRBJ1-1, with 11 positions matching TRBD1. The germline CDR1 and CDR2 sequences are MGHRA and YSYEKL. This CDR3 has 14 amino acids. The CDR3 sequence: CAGSLGQGAIEAFF. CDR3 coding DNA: TGCGCCGGCAGCCTTGGACAGGGGGCAATTGAAGCTTTCTTT.

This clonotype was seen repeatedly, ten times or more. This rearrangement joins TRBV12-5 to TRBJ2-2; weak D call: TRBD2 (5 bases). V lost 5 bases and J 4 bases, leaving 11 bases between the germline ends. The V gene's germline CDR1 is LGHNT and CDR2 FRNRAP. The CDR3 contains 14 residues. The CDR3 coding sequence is TGTGCTAGTGGTCCCCCTCGGGGCACCGGGGAGCTGTTTTTT. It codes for CASGPPRGTGELFF.

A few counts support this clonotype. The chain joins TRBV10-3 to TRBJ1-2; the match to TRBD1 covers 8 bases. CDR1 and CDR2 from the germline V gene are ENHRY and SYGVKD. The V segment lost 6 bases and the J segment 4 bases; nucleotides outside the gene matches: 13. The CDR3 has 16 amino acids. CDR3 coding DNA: TGTGCCATCAGCCGGGACAGGAACCTTATACCCTATGGCTACACCTTC. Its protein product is CAISRDRNLIPYGYTF.

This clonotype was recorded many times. The CDR3 reads CATSREGSGRGTDTQYF. CDR3 nucleotides: TGTGCCACCAGCAGAGAAGGCAGCGGGAGGGGTACAGATACGCAGTATTTT. The genes are TRBV15 and TRBJ2-3; 10 bases align to TRBD2. Germline values: CDR1 LNHNV, CDR2 YYDKDF (reference sequence). CDR3 length: 17 residues. With 0 bases clipped from V and 3 bases from J, the junction kept 6 bases outside the gene matches. The full variable domain, rest sourced from reference TRBV15 and TRBJ2-3, is DAMVIQNPRYQVTQFGKPVTLSCSQTLNHNVMYWYQQKSSQAPKLLFHYYDKDFNNEADTPDNFQSRRPNTSFCFLDIRSPGLGDTAMYLCATSREGSGRGTDTQYFGPGTRLTVL.

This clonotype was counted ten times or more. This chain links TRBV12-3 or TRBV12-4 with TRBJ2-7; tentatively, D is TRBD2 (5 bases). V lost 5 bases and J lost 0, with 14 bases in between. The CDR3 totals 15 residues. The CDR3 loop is CASSGQRESSYEQYF. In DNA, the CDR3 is TGTGCCAGCAGTGGGCAGAGGGAGAGCTCCTACGAGCAGTACTTC.

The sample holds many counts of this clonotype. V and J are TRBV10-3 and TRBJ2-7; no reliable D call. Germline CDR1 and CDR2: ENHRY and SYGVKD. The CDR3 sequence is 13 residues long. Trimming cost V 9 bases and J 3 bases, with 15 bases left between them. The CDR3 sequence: CAILRSSGYEQYF. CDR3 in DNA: TGTGCCATTCTTAGGAGTTCGGGCTACGAGCAGTACTTC.

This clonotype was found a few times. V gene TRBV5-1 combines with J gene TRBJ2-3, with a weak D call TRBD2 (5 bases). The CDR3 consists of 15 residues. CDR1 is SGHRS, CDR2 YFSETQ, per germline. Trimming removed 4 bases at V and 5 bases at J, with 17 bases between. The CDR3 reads CASSPDSLSRDTQYF. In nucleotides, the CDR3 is TGCGCCAGCAGCCCGGACTCCCTGTCCCGAGATACGCAGTATTTT.

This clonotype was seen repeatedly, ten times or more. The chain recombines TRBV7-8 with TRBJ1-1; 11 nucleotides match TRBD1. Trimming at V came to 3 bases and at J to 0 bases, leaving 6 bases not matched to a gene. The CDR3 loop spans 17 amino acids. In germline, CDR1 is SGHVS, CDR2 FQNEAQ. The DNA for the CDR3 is TGTGCCAGCAGCTTTTTAGGGGACAGGGGGTTGAACACTGAAGCTTTCTTT. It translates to CASSFLGDRGLNTEAFF.

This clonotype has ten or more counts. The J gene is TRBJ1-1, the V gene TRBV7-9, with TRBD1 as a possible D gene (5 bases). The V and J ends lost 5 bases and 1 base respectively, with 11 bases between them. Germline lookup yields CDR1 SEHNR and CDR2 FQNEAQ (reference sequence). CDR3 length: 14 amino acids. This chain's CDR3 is CASSGGDGNTEAFF. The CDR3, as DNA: TGTGCCAGCAGCGGAGGGGACGGGAACACTGAAGCTTTCTTT.

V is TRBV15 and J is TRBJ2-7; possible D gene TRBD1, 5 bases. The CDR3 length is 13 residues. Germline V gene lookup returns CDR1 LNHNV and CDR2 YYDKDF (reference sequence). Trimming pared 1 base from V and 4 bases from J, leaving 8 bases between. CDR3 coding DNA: TGTGCCACCAGCAGAGCTCAGGGATACGAGCAGTACTTC. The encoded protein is CATSRAQGYEQYF.

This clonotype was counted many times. The chain's CDR3 is CASSPAGNTEAFF. For the CDR3, the DNA is TGTGCCAGCAGCCCCGCCGGAAACACTGAAGCTTTCTTT. This rearrangement joins TRBV5-5 to TRBJ1-1; unclear D gene. Germline V gene lookup returns CDR1 SGHKS and CDR2 YYEKEE (reference sequence). This CDR3 is built from 13 residues. V lost 4 bases and J lost 2, with 9 bases in between.

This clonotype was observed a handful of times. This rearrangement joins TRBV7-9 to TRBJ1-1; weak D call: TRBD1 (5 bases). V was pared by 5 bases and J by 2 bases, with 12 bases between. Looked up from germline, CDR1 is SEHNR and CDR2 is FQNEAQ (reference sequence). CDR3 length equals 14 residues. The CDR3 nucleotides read TGTGCCAGCAGCCCCCCGGGACCTAACACTGAAGCTTTCTTT. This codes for CASSPPGPNTEAFF.

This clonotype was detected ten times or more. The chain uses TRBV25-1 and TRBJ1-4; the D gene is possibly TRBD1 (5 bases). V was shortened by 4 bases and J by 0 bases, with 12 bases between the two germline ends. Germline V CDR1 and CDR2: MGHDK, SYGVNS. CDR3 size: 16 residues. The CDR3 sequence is CASSGGTGATNEKLFF. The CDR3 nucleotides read TGTGCCAGCAGTGGGGGGACGGGTGCAACTAATGAAAAACTGTTTTTT.

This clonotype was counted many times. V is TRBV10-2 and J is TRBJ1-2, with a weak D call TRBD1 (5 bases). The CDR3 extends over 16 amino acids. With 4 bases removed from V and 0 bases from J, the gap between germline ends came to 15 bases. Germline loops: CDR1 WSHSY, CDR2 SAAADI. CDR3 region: CASSASGTVSNYGYTF. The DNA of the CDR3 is TGCGCCAGCAGTGCTTCTGGGACCGTATCTAACTATGGCTACACCTTC.

The CDR3 sequence: CASIPRGLAGVQDTQYF. CDR3 coding DNA: TGTGCCAGCATTCCGCGGGGACTAGCGGGAGTGCAAGATACGCAGTATTTT. This chain uses TRBV2 with TRBJ2-3; 14 positions agree with TRBD2. V shed 7 bases and J 5 bases; nucleotides not matched to a gene: 11. CDR1 is SNHLY and CDR2 is FYNNEI in the germline V gene. The CDR3 runs 17 residues.

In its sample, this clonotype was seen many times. CDR3: CASSVGNQPQHF. The CDR3 bases are TGTGCCAGCAGCGTAGGAAATCAGCCCCAGCATTTT. The chain is built from TRBV9 and TRBJ1-5; D is undetermined. Trimming removed 0 bases from V and 4 bases from J, with 2 bases in between. This CDR3 has 12 amino acids. Germline CDR1 is SGDLS and CDR2 is YYNGEE.

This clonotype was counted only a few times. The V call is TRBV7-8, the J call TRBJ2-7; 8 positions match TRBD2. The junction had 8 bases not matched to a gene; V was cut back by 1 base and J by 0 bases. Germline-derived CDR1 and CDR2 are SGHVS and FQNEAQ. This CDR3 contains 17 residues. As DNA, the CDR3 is TGTGCCAGCAGCTTAGGGTCACTAGCGGCAAGCTCCTACGAGCAGTACTTC. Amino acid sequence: CASSLGSLAASSYEQYF.

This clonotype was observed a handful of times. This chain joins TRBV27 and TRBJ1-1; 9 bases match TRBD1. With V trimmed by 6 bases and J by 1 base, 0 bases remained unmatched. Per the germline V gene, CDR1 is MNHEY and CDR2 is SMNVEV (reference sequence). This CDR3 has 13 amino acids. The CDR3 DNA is TGTGCCAGCAGGGGACAGGGGAACACTGAAGCTTTCTTT. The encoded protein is CASRGQGNTEAFF.

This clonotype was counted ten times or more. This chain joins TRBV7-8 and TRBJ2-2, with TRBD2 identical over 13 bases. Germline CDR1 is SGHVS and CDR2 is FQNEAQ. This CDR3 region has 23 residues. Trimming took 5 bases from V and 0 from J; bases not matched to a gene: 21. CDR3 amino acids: CASSPGLAGVPQGGGPNTGELFF. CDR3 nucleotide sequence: TGTGCCAGCAGCCCCGGACTAGCGGGAGTCCCCCAAGGAGGGGGCCCGAACACCGGGGAGCTGTTTTTT.

DNA of the CDR3: TGCGCCAGCAGCCAAATTCCAGGGGGCAACACTGAAGCTTTCTTT. It is translated as CASSQIPGGNTEAFF. The rearrangement uses TRBV4-1 and TRBJ1-1; the match to TRBD1 covers 8 bases. Germline CDR1 MGHRA, CDR2 YSYEKL. V was clipped by 2 bases and J by 2 bases; unmatched bases: 4. The CDR3 covers 15 residues.

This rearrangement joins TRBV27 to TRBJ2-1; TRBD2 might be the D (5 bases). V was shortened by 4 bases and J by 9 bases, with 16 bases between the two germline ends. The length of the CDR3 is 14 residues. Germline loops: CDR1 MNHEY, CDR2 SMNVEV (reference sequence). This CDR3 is CASSSSPTSFEQFF. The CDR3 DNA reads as TGTGCCAGCAGTTCATCACCCACTAGTTTTGAGCAGTTCTTC.

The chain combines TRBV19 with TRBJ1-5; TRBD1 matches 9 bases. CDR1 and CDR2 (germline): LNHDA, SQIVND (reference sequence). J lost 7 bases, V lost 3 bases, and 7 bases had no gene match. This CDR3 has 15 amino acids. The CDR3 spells CASSMNGQGLQPQHF. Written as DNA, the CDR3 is TGTGCCAGTAGTATGAACGGACAGGGGCTCCAGCCCCAGCATTTT.

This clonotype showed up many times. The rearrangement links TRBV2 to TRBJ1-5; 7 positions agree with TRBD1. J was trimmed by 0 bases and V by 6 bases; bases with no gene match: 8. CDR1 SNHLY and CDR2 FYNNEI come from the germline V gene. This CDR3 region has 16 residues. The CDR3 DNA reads TGTGCCAGCAGCTTTCATGGGACAGATAGCAATCAGCCCCAGCATTTT. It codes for CASSFHGTDSNQPQHF.

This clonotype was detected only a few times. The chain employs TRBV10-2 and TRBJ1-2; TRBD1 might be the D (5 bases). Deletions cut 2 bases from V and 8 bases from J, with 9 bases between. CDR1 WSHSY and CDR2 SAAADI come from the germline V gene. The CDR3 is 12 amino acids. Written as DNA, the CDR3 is TGCGCCAGCAGTGAGGAGGGGTACGGCTACACCTTC. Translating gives CASSEEGYGYTF.